These T cell receptor beta chains were read from a single sample in a study of cytomegalovirus exposure and HLA in healthy donors. TCRdb's table, derived via immunoSEQ multiplex PCR, lists solely in-frame clones and lacks some. This table holds 90,000 to 120,000 clones, around three quarters found once. Sequencing was done on a sample of PBMCs. All receptors come from a man aged 30 to 45 in good health and CMV-seronegative. The CDR3 runs from the conserved cysteine through the conserved F or W. Each record gives: V gene, CDR3 protein.

>TRBV21-1
CASSLMGLEEFSPLHF
>TRBV9
CASSEGLGNNEQFF
>TRBV7-2
CASSLAAGGPFNSPLHF
>TRBV6-6
CASSYSSRGSNEQFF
>TRBV5-5
CASRRSLGQDRSYNEQFF
>TRBV30
CAWSFGGNQPQHF
>TRBV5-4
CASGLAGGSTGELFF
>TRBV5-6
CASSGIRGLGKNIQYF
>TRBV7-3
CASSYSGGQETQYF
>TRBV19
CASTLGGEGYEKLFF
>TRBV18
CASSPPGQTNQPQHF
>TRBV5-1
CASSLGTSWDTDTQYF
>TRBV5-1
CASSLGQGHETQYF
>TRBV5-1
CASSYRQGERETQYF
>TRBV9
CASSPLRVAGDTPYF
>TRBV6-6
CASSYSGGGDSYEQYF
>TRBV5-5
CASSIQRGYRFEQFF
>TRBV28
CASSHWAGSYEQYF
>TRBV10-2
CASSERLAGLTYNEQFF
>TRBV5-1
CASSLGQGGPYNEQFF
>TRBV14
CASRSGVLGDEQYF
>TRBV4-1
CASSRGFGGGTETQYF
>TRBV10-3
CAISDRFGDTGELFF
>TRBV18
CASSQRQGYSNQPQHF
>TRBV19
CASSIGGTSGEQFF
>TRBV28
CASSSRGGAAEQYF
>TRBV30
CAWAAGQETQYF
>TRBV2
CASSARHGQDQPQHF
>TRBV10-3
CAISLTSGGGDTQYF
>TRBV28
CASSFSFRVYSGYTF
>TRBV5-1
CASSLVVLAWSSYNEQFF
>TRBV2
CASRETSGGQETQYF
>TRBV6-1
CASSVDRGTGYHEQYF
>TRBV9
CASSLPRGEQYF
>TRBV19
CASSMGGWQPQHF
>TRBV6-5
CASFYRANTEAFF
>TRBV20-1
CSVTSAYEQYF
>TRBV29-1
CSVEQDSYEQYF
>TRBV29-1
CSVEGGADPTGPTDTQYF
>TRBV7-6
CASSQTSAANTGELFF
>TRBV7-3
CASSPRTGSTEAFF
>TRBV5-1
CASSLVDLLNTGELFF
>TRBV15
CATSRDAGGEKLFF
>TRBV5-6
CASSPAGATSGGNEQFF
>TRBV30
CAWEDRVEGTAYNEQFF